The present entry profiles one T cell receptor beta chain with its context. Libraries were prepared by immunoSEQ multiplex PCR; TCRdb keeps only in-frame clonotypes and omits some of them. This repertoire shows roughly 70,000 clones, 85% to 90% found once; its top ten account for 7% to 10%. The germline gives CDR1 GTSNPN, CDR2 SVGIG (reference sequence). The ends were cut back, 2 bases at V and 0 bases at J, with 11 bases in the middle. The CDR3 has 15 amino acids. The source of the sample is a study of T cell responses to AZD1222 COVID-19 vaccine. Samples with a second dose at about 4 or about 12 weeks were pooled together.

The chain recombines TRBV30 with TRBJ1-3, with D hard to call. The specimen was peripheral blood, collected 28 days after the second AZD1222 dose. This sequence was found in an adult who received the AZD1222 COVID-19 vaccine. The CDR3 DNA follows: TGTGCCTGGAGTCCGGTCTTCCACTCTGGAAACACCATATATTTT. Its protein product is CAWSPVFHSGNTIYF.